This T cell receptor (beta chain) was captured by sequencing in a study of T cells in Graves' hyperthyroidism and ophthalmopathy. Study as a whole: Sampling of peripheral blood happened at initial diagnosis, prior to any treatment. Study outcomes and limitations: Ophthalmopathy was distinguished from stable hyperthyroidism by 13 V-J signatures.

This clonotype came up many times. Its antigen is unidentified. Amplified regions were TCR beta CDR3 sequences from RNA transcripts. RT-PCR in the first round (using the HTBI primer set) targeted the TCR CDR3. In TCRdb, the multiplex PCR reads were re-called with MiXCR into one record per CDR3 protein. The repertoire holds under 300,000 distinct CDR3 sequences, around a quarter seen once, with approximately 30% in the top ten. The CDR3 runs to 12 residues. The V end was cut by 4 bases, the J end by 4 bases, with 7 bases between. The germline V gene has CDR1 MDHEN and CDR2 SYDVKM. The chain combines TRBV28 with TRBJ1-2, with D hard to call. The receptor's source is a man in his forties or fifties with Graves' hyperthyroidism that later progressed to Graves' ophthalmopathy. The sequenced sample consisted of blood. In DNA, the CDR3 is TGTGCCAGCAGTTCCGACACCTATGGCTACACCTTC. Residues: CASSSDTYGYTF.